The T cell receptor beta chain described here comes from a study of T cells after yellow fever vaccination. For the study at large: SMART-Seq v4 Ultra Low Input prepared the low-cell-number fractions. Study-level points and caveats: Among primary-vaccination clones, most reappeared after the booster, at about 95% for CD4 and roughly 88% for CD8.

The germline V and J ends were trimmed by 3 bases and 6 bases, with 15 bases remaining between them. The length of the CDR3 is 15 residues. Per germline, CDR1 KGHSH and CDR2 LQKENI. Generation of TCR cDNA used 5'RACE template switching (which added a universal primer site and UMIs). Via MiXCR, TCRdb re-called the 5' RACE reads, giving one row per CDR3 protein. This sample has roughly 250,000 distinct CDR3 sequences, with 10% to 15% found just once. Comment on this clonotype: As yet, its antigen is unknown.

Sequenced here: CD4+ T cells sorted from PBMCs, sampled 45 days after the yellow fever booster vaccination. The sequence was collected from a man aged 25-45 years who received the YFV17D yellow fever vaccine. The chain combines TRBV18 with TRBJ1-3; no clear D. The CDR3 DNA follows: TGTGCCAGCTCACCCCCTTCGTTGAGGGAAAACACCATATATTTT. This gives the protein CASSPPSLRENTIYF.